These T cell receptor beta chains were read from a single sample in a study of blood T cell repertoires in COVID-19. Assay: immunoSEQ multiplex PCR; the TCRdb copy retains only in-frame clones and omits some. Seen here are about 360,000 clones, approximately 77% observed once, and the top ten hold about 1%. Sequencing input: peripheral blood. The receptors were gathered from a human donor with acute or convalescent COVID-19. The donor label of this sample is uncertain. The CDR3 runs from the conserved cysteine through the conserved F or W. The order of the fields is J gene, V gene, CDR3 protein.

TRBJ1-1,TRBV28,CASSFFAVNTEAFF
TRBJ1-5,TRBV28,CASSLSVTPSNQPQHF
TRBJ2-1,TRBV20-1,CSASGLGLFF
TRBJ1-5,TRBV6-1,CASSEGTYYSNQPQHF
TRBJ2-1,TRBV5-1,CASSWVGTSAKAEQFF
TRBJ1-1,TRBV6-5,CASSYSTGGYTEAFF
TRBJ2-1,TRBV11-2,CASSLSNNEQFF
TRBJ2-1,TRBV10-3,CAISPTGTSGSSYNEQFF
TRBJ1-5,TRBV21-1,CASSPTGHRGQSNQPQHF
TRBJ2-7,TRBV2,CACFSGTGKNEQYF
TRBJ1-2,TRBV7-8,CASSPDRTYGYTF
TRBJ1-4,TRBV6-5,CASSGGGSEEKLFF
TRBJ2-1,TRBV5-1,CTSSFGTGYNNEQFF
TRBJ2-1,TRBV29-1,CSSTSSLNNEQFF
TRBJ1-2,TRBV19,CATSGTGSLVGYTF
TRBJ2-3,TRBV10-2,CASSPWGGQGAKDTQYF
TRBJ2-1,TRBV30,CAWSVRTSQFF
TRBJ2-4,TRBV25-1,CASSESHSPKNIQYF
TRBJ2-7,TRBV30,CAWMGQESSYEQYF
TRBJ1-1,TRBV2,CASEDSSVYMNTEAFF
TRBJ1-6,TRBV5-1,CASSFGTTGGMNSPLHF
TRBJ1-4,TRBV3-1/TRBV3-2,CASGQGLLEKLFF
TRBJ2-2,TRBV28,CASTESGTGSGELFF
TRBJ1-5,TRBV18,CASSPQPGNQPQHF
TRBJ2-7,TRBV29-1,CSASTGVGVQYF
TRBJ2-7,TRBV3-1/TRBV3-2,CASSRLSGTYEQYF
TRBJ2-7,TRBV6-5,CASRSGTGDEQYF
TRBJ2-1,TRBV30,CAWKGSGGNEQFF
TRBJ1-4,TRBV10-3,CAIGERATNEKLFF
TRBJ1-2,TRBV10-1,CASSESRTGNGYTF
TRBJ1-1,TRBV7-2,CASSAGQNTEAFF
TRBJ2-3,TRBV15,CATRGYQGTRDTQYF
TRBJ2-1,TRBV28,CASRPSAEEQFF
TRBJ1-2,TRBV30,CAWRGAGAGYGYTF
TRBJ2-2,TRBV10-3,CAISHQGGQNTGELFF
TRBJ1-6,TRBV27,CASKGQGQKPLHF
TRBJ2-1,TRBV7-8,CASSFFAGTSGSNEQFF
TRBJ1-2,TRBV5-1,CASSLEEGGLYGYTF
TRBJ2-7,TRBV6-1,CASSEGERVNEQYF
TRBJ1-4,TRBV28,CASSLAQGNEKLFF
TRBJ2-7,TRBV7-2,CASTPRGGYEQYF
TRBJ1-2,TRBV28,CASTQGQGNYGYTF
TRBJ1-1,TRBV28,CASSRVTEAFF
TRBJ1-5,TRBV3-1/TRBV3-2,CASSQTGEATQHF
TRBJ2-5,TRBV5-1,CASSLLTGVGGETQYF
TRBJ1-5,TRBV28,CASTLRDNHQPQHF
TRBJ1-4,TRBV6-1,CASSGWTGVGSEKLFF
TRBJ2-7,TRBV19,CASSPQTGSSYEQYF
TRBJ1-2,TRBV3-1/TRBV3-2,CASSQKAGGTATF
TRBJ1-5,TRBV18,CASSPGGNQPQHF
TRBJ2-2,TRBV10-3,CAISESLTGRPGELFF
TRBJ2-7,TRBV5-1,CASSLRSGGTYEQYF
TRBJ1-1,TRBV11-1,CASSLAYAGVGTEAFF
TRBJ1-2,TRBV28,CASSPPTSLYGYTF
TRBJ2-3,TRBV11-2,CASSLRLAGGFGSTDTQYF
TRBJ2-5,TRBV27,CASRSLGVAETQYF
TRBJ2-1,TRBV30,CAWKPDRRRNEQFF
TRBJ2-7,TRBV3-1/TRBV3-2,CASSQASLRAVQGNEQYF
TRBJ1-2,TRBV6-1,CASSEAIGTGYYGYTF